The T cell receptor (beta chain) described here comes from a study of T cell repertoires in cytomegalovirus infection. Across the whole study: It was the public TCR beta signatures that indicated both CMV infection and matching HLA type. Overall study findings and caveats: Accumulated public TCR beta family frequency recognized individuals carrying CMV together with the relevant HLA. The ex vivo response was dominated by HLA-C-restricted CMV-specific TCR beta clonotypes.

The CDR3 is 14 residues long. Germline CDR1 and CDR2: LNHDA and SQIVND (reference sequence). Between the trimmed V and J ends, which lost 4 bases and 6 bases, there was a span of 13 bases. TCRdb fed the reads into MiXCR, producing one record per CDR3 protein. The sample has roughly 150,000 distinct CDR3 sequences; under 20% are singletons. In its sample, this clonotype was seen a few times. The antigen remains undetermined. J is TRBJ2-1 and V is TRBV19, with D uncertain. Sequencing was carried out using CD8+ T cells from PBMCs. The sequence was obtained from a human donor in good health (CMV status not recorded). Some clones in this sample may be carry-over from other donors' samples. CDR3 coding DNA: TGTGCCAGTAGTAACCGACTGGAAGGCAATGAGCAGTTCTTC. It specifies CASSNRLEGNEQFF.